This is a list of T cell receptor beta chains from one sample in a study of blood T cell repertoires in COVID-19. Sequencing used immunoSEQ multiplex PCR; TCRdb keeps in-frame clones, though not all of them. This table holds tens of thousands of clones, around 81% found once. Sample: peripheral blood. The receptor set was obtained from a woman older than 75 with COVID-19, enrolled during active disease. Both conserved end residues are part of each CDR3. A D gene is named only where the DNA matches it firmly. The listing skips clone size in some rows; elsewhere it reads once, few, many or a size class.

cdr3_length d_call j_call v_call clone_size cdr3_nt cdr3_aa
15 NA TRBJ2-2 TRBV19 NA TGTGCCAGTACCCGGGGGTCACAAAACACCGGGGAGCTGTTTTTT CASTRGSQNTGELFF
14 TRBD1 TRBJ1-1 TRBV5-1 NA TGCGCCAGCAGCTTACAGGGGGCGGGAACTGAAGCTTTCTTT CASSLQGAGTEAFF
15 NA TRBJ2-2 TRBV2 few TGTGCCAGCAGAATCGGAGGCCTAAACACCGGGGAGCTGTTTTTT CASRIGGLNTGELFF
16 TRBD1 TRBJ2-3 TRBV18 NA TGTGCCAGCTCACCTTTTGGACAGGGGAGCACAGATACGCAGTATTTT CASSPFGQGSTDTQYF
13 NA TRBJ1-4 TRBV19 NA TGTGCCAGTAGGTGGACAGATTCGGAAAAACTGTTTTTT CASRWTDSEKLFF
17 TRBD2 TRBJ2-1 TRBV5-1 NA TGCGCCAGCAGCTTGCGAGGGCTAGCGGACTCCTACAATGAGCAGTTCTTC CASSLRGLADSYNEQFF
16 TRBD1 TRBJ2-3 TRBV24-1 NA TGTGCCACCAGGAGATCCGGGACAGGGTCGAGGGATACGCAGTATTTT CATRRSGTGSRDTQYF
14 NA TRBJ2-7 TRBV27 few TGTGCCAGCAGTTTACGGGGGAGACGCTACGAGCAGTACTTC CASSLRGRRYEQYF
15 NA TRBJ1-1 TRBV27 NA TGTGCCAGCAGCCTGGGGACATCACGGAACACTGAAGCTTTCTTT CASSLGTSRNTEAFF
13 NA TRBJ2-1 TRBV12-3/TRBV12-4 NA TGTGCCAGCGGACGGGACTTCTACAATGAGCAGTTCTTC CASGRDFYNEQFF
15 TRBD1 TRBJ1-1 TRBV7-9 NA TGTGCCAGCAGCTTAGGGGCAGGGGGGAACACTGAAGCTTTCTTT CASSLGAGGNTEAFF
17 TRBD2 TRBJ2-2 TRBV11-2 NA TGTGCCAGCAGCAGCAGACTAGCGGCCAACCCCGCCGGGGAGCTGTTTTTT CASSSRLAANPAGELFF
13 NA TRBJ1-2 TRBV10-3 NA TGTGCCATCAGGGACAGCGCTAACTATGGCTACACCTTC CAIRDSANYGYTF
14 TRBD1 TRBJ1-6 TRBV5-1 NA TGCGCCAGCAGCAGGACAGGGGGCAATTCACCCCTCCACTTT CASSRTGGNSPLHF
15 TRBD2 TRBJ2-1 TRBV18 NA TGTGCCAGCTCACCATCTAGCGGGAGCAACAATGAGCAGTTCTTC CASSPSSGSNNEQFF
14 TRBD1 TRBJ1-2 TRBV19 NA TGTGCCAGTAGTATCCGGGACAGTAACTATGGCTACACCTTC CASSIRDSNYGYTF
13 TRBD1 TRBJ2-7 TRBV15 NA TGTGCCACAGGGACAGGGTACCCCTACGAGCAGTACTTC CATGTGYPYEQYF
14 NA TRBJ1-6 TRBV4-2 NA TGTGCCAGCAGCCAACGCAGGGATAATTCACCCCTCCACTTT CASSQRRDNSPLHF
15 NA TRBJ1-2 TRBV27 NA TGTGCCAGCAGCCTCTCGGGGTTATCTAACTATGGCTACACCTTC CASSLSGLSNYGYTF
15 NA TRBJ1-4 TRBV6-5 NA TGTGCCAGCAGAGCTGACAGTGCAACTAATGAAAAACTGTTTTTT CASRADSATNEKLFF
15 TRBD1 TRBJ1-4 TRBV3-1/TRBV3-2 NA TGTGCCAGCAGCCCGGGACAGGGAGGTAGTGAAAAACTGTTTTTT CASSPGQGGSEKLFF
15 NA TRBJ1-3 TRBV7-3 few TGTGCCAGCAGCTTATGGGCAGGGACTGGAAACACCATATATTTT CASSLWAGTGNTIYF
16 TRBD2 TRBJ2-2 TRBV27 NA TGTGCCAGCAGTTTATCGGAAGCGGGAGTTTCCGGGGAGCTGTTTTTT CASSLSEAGVSGELFF
13 NA TRBJ2-1 TRBV14 NA TGTGCCAGCAGCCAAGGGCTCTACAATGAGCAGTTCTTC CASSQGLYNEQFF
16 TRBD2 TRBJ2-1 TRBV6-5 NA TGTGCCAGCAGTTACTTCGCTAGCGGGAGTGGGGATGAGCAGTTCTTC CASSYFASGSGDEQFF
15 NA TRBJ1-1 TRBV15 many TGTGCCACCAGCAGAGATCGGGAACTGAACACTGAAGCTTTCTTT CATSRDRELNTEAFF
14 NA TRBJ2-7 TRBV30 once TGTGCCTGGAGTGTACTTGAAGAAACCTACGAGCAGTACTTC CAWSVLEETYEQYF
14 TRBD2 TRBJ2-7 TRBV5-5 NA TGTGCCAGCAGCTTCCGACTAGCCCCGAACGAGCAGTACTTC CASSFRLAPNEQYF
13 NA TRBJ1-5 TRBV19 NA TGTGCCAGTAGTATATCCGGCAATCAGCCCCAGCATTTT CASSISGNQPQHF
15 TRBD1 TRBJ2-7 TRBV6-2/TRBV6-3 NA TGTGCCAGCAGTTACTGGGGGGACAGGGGGTCCGAGCAGTACTTC CASSYWGDRGSEQYF
13 TRBD2 TRBJ2-5 TRBV29-1 NA TGCAGCGTGGGGGGACTAGCGGGAGGGAGCCAGTACTTC CSVGGLAGGSQYF
16 TRBD2 TRBJ2-5 TRBV28 NA TGTGCCAGCAGTCGAGCGGGAGTTCGGAATCAAGAGACCCAGTACTTC CASSRAGVRNQETQYF
15 TRBD2 TRBJ2-7 TRBV7-9 NA TGTGCCAGCAGCGTCCGGACTAGCGGACCGATCGAGCAGTACTTC CASSVRTSGPIEQYF
14 TRBD1 TRBJ2-7 TRBV19 NA TGTGCCAGTAGTCCTAGACAGGGGCCCTACGAGCAGTACTTC CASSPRQGPYEQYF
13 NA TRBJ1-1 TRBV28 NA TGTGCCAGCAGTACTACCCAGAACACTGAAGCTTTCTTT CASSTTQNTEAFF
14 TRBD1 TRBJ2-3 TRBV10-3 NA TGTGCCATCAGGGGAACAGGGGGCACAGATACGCAGTATTTT CAIRGTGGTDTQYF
13 TRBD2 TRBJ2-7 TRBV10-3 NA TGTGCCACCTCTAGCGGGAGCTCCTACGAGCAGTACTTC CATSSGSSYEQYF